Listed below are T cell receptor beta chains from one sample, sequenced in a study of blood T cell repertoires in COVID-19. The protocol was immunoSEQ multiplex PCR, while the TCRdb copy is restricted to in-frame clones and leaves out a portion. The sample records about 130,000 clones, about 89% being singletons. The sequenced sample consisted of peripheral blood. These receptors all come from a man aged 55 to 69 with COVID-19, enrolled during active disease. Each CDR3 is given without its conserved first and last residue.

J gene	V gene	CDR3 protein
TRBJ1-4	TRBV27	ASPIPGLPPSEDEKLF
TRBJ1-1	TRBV10-1	ASSESTGGFEAF
TRBJ1-4	TRBV7-9	ASSNRGTNEKLF
TRBJ2-2	TRBV4-1	ASSQEGGQFTGELF
TRBJ1-2	TRBV3-1/TRBV3-2	ASSQVRGSGYT
TRBJ2-5	TRBV30	AWSPGGIETQY
TRBJ1-5	TRBV7-9	ASSSTGSNQPQH
TRBJ1-2	TRBV18	ASSPVLADYGYT
TRBJ1-1	TRBV4-2	ASSQAGTQNTEAF
TRBJ2-7	TRBV30	ASDRTVSSYEQY
TRBJ2-3	TRBV5-6	ASRSLSTDTQY
TRBJ2-5	TRBV11-3	ASSLSGTSGETQY
TRBJ1-3	TRBV5-1	ASSPEGGSGNTIY
TRBJ2-3	TRBV7-2	ASSPNRGDTQY
TRBJ1-2	TRBV2	ASRTGGDYGYT
TRBJ1-3	TRBV7-9	ASRQDSSGNTIY
TRBJ1-2	TRBV4-2	ASSQDRAGGYYGYT
TRBJ1-3	TRBV6-5	ASSPWTNSGNTIY
TRBJ1-1	TRBV5-1	ASSSQGMGTEAF
TRBJ1-1	TRBV6-2/TRBV6-3	ASSYGFAGTEAF
TRBJ2-5	TRBV7-9	ASSLGGGGETQY
TRBJ2-1	TRBV10-1	ASSDSGTGGTGEQF